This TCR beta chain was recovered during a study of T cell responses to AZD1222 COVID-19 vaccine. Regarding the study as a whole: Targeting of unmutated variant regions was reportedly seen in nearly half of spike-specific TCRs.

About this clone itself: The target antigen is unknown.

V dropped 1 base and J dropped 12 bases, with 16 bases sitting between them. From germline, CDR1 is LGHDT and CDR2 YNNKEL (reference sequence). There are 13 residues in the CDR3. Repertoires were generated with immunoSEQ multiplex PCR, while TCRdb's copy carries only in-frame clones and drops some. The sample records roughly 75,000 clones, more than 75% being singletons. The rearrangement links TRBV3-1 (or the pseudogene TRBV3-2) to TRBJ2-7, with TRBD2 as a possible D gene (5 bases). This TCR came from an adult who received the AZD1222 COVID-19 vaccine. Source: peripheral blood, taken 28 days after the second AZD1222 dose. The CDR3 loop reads CASSQGSGQLRYF. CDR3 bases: TGTGCCAGCAGCCAAGGGAGCGGTCAGCTACGGTACTTC.